A single sample gave rise to the 26 T cell receptor beta chains below, sequenced in a study of post-analysis software for immune sequencing data. General observations from the study: About 5 TRBV segments occurring more often in patients than controls included TRBV5-6, TRBV5-1 and TRBV20-1.

Antigens of these TCRs are unknown. Incorporated into the TCR beta cDNA libraries were unique molecular identifiers, which served to reduce PCR and sequencing biases. TCRdb independently ran MiXCR on the PCR reads; one entry per CDR3 protein. The sample consists of more than 500,000 distinct CDR3 sequences, approximately 34% of them appearing once. Sequencing input: blood. Receptors were obtained from a girl aged 2-17 years with multiple sclerosis.

CDR3 nucleotides: TGTGCCAGCAGCGCGGACAGGATGAACACTGAAGCTTTCTTT. Its protein is CASSADRMNTEAFF. The rearrangement links TRBV11-2 to TRBJ1-1; 7 bases line up with TRBD1. Germline V gene data show CDR1 as SGHAT and CDR2 as FQNNGV. This CDR3 has 14 amino acids. J lost 0 bases, V lost 5 bases, and 3 bases had no gene match.

This clonotype was seen a handful of times. One junction end disagrees with the germline gene, perhaps due to a read error. The CDR3 loop is CASSLGQGAGTDTQYF. The CDR3 DNA reads TGTGCTAGCAGCTTAGGACAGGGGGCGGGCACAGATACGCAGTATTTT. The genes are TRBV7-7 and TRBJ2-3; 11 bases are shared with TRBD1. The CDR3 consists of 16 residues. From germline, CDR1 is SSHAT and CDR2 FNYEAQ (reference sequence).

The rearrangement joins TRBV12-3 or TRBV12-4 to TRBJ2-1; 9 nucleotides agree with TRBD2. The CDR3 length is 17 residues. The trim removed 2 bases at V and 4 bases at J, leaving 9 bases unmatched. As DNA, the CDR3 is TGTGCCAGCAGTTTACCCCTCCTAGCGGGGCGTTACAATGAGCAGTTCTTC. This translates into CASSLPLLAGRYNEQFF.

This clonotype has only one observation. This rearrangement joins TRBV11-1 to TRBJ2-3; 10 bases match TRBD1. Germline assignment: CDR1 SGHAT and CDR2 FQDESV (reference sequence). Germline trimming cut 5 bases from V and 5 bases from J; bases unmatched to any gene: 10. The CDR3 runs to 16 residues. CDR3 region: CASSPAGQGFGDTQYF. The DNA for the CDR3 is TGTGCCAGCAGCCCTGCGGGACAGGGGTTCGGAGATACGCAGTATTTT.

On this clonotype itself: As the CDR3 is not closed by the conserved phenylalanine or tryptophan, this likely results from a read error. The chain joins TRBV11-1 to TRBJ2-4; 9 nucleotides match TRBD1. CDR1 and CDR2 from the germline V gene are SGHAT and FQDESV (reference sequence). CDR3 length equals 13 residues. The trim removed 5 bases at V and 7 bases at J, leaving 3 bases unmatched. The CDR3 here is CASSRGQGNIQYC. In DNA form, the CDR3 reads TGTGCCAGCAGCCGAGGACAGGGGAACATTCAGTACTGC.

The chain uses TRBV7-9 and TRBJ1-5, with TRBD1 identical over 7 bases. V was pared by 3 bases and J by 3 bases, with 5 bases of the junction left unmatched. CDR1 SEHNR and CDR2 FQNEAQ come from the germline V gene (reference sequence). The CDR3 spans 15 residues. The CDR3 DNA reads as TGTGCCAGCAGCTTCGGGACAGCTCCCAATCAGCCCCAGCATTTT. It encodes CASSFGTAPNQPQHF.

The chain recombines TRBV23-1 with TRBJ2-7, with no clear D. TRBV23-1 is marked as an open reading frame, function uncertain. V lost 4 bases and J 4 bases, leaving 14 bases between the germline ends. This CDR3 is built from 14 residues. In nucleotides, the CDR3 is TGCGCCAGCAGTCTGTCCCCATATCAGTACGAGCAGTACTTC. Its translation: CASSLSPYQYEQYF.

The genes are TRBV6-2 or TRBV6-3 and TRBJ2-7; no clear D. CDR1 and CDR2 (germline): MNHEY, SVGEGT. The CDR3 contains 14 residues. Between the trimmed V and J ends, which lost 0 bases and 0 bases, there was a span of 6 bases. CDR3 nucleotides: TGTGCCAGCAGTTACTCGAAGGTCTCCTACGAGCAGTACTTC. This codes for CASSYSKVSYEQYF.

This clonotype showed up just a few times. V and J are TRBV20-1 and TRBJ2-7; possible D gene TRBD2, 6 bases. The V and J ends lost 6 bases and 6 bases respectively, with 21 bases between them. Per germline, CDR1 DFQATT and CDR2 SNEGSKA (reference sequence). This CDR3 is built from 14 residues. This chain's CDR3 is CSATLGGFVGEQYF. The CDR3 DNA is TGCAGTGCGACCCTAGGAGGGTTCGTAGGCGAGCAGTACTTC.

To note about this clonotype: This may be a read error, as it is one base from a much larger clone. The chain couples TRBV6-1 to TRBJ1-2; possible D gene TRBD1, 6 bases. CDR1 MNHNS and CDR2 SASEGT come from the germline V gene. Trimming shortened V by 2 bases and J by 4 bases, and 11 bases separated the two germline ends. The CDR3 has 14 amino acids. This CDR3 is CASSEYEGGYGYTF. The CDR3 coding sequence is TGTGCCAGCAGTGAATATGAGGGGGGCTATGGCTACACCTTC.

This clonotype was counted between two and nine times. The gene calls are TRBV10-3 and TRBJ2-7, with 7 bases lining up with TRBD1. The better agreement between TRBJ2-5 and the DNA end casts doubt on the J call. The CDR3 is made up of 15 amino acids. Germline assignment: CDR1 ENHRY and CDR2 SYGVKD. CDR3 protein: CATHQGTEDPQTQYF. The CDR3 region has the DNA TGTGCCACCCATCAAGGGACAGAGGACCCTCAGACCCAGTACTTC.

The sample holds a few counts of this clonotype. The J gene is TRBJ1-2, the V gene TRBV29-1, with D maybe TRBD1 (6 bases). CDR3 length: 11 amino acids. CDR1 is SQVTM, CDR2 ANQGSEA, per germline. The V and J ends lost 6 bases and 5 bases respectively, with 10 bases between them. This CDR3 reads CSVRGGYGYTF. CDR3 DNA: TGCAGCGTCCGAGGGGGGTATGGCTACACCTTC.

This clonotype was detected only a few times. The V and J genes are TRBV25-1 and TRBJ1-6, with D perhaps matching TRBD1 (5 bases). The V gene lost 7 bases and the J gene lost 7 bases, with 14 bases spanning the gap. Per germline, CDR1 MGHDK and CDR2 SYGVNS. This CDR3 has 14 residues. For the CDR3, the DNA is TGTGCCAGCAAAAGGGACGGGATAAATTCACCCCTCCACTTT. Translating gives CASKRDGINSPLHF.

This clonotype appeared a few times. This rearrangement joins TRBV27 to TRBJ2-7; D possibly matches TRBD1 or TRBD2 (5 bases each). This CDR3 is built from 16 residues. CDR1 MNHEY and CDR2 SMNVEV come from the germline V gene (reference sequence). V shed 3 bases and J shed 3 bases, with 18 bases lying between them. In DNA, the CDR3 is TGTGCCAGCAGTTTTCGACGGGACCCTATCTTCTACGAGCAGTACTTC. Translated: CASSFRRDPIFYEQYF.

The rearrangement links TRBV5-1 to TRBJ2-3, with D hard to call. The CDR3 length is 14 residues. CDR1 and CDR2 from the germline V gene are SGHRS and YFSETQ. Trimming took 0 bases from V and 1 from J, leaving 6 bases between them. CDR3 amino acids: CASSLEVGTDTQYF. CDR3 in DNA: TGCGCCAGCAGCTTGGAAGTGGGCACAGATACGCAGTATTTT.

The chain combines TRBV5-1 with TRBJ2-2; TRBD1 is a possible D gene (6 bases). Germline V lookup: CDR1 SGHRS, CDR2 YFSETQ. This CDR3 is 16 amino acids long. V was shortened by 4 bases and J by 0 bases, with 13 bases between the two germline ends. CDR3 amino acids: CASSLLTGTNTGELFF. The CDR3 coding sequence is TGCGCCAGCAGCCTGTTGACAGGAACGAACACCGGGGAGCTGTTTTTT.

This sequence joins TRBV2 and TRBJ2-3; 9 nucleotides line up with TRBD2. The CDR3 length is 13 residues. The J segment lost 9 bases and the V segment lost 4 bases, leaving 5 bases of the junction unmatched. Per the germline V gene, CDR1 is SNHLY and CDR2 is FYNNEI. The CDR3 sequence: CASSVGLAGTQYF. In DNA form, the CDR3 reads TGTGCCAGCAGTGTGGGACTAGCTGGAACGCAGTATTTT.

This clonotype has just a few counts. V gene TRBV5-1 combines with J gene TRBJ1-2, with 12 bases identical to TRBD1. The CDR3 has 15 amino acids. J was trimmed by 4 bases and V by 0 bases; bases with no gene match: 1. The V gene's germline CDR1 is SGHRS and CDR2 YFSETQ. The CDR3 reads CASSLEGQGAYGYTF. DNA for the CDR3: TGCGCCAGCAGCTTGGAGGGACAGGGGGCCTATGGCTACACCTTC. The entire variable domain, with the rest obtained from reference TRBV5-1 and TRBJ1-2, is as follows: KAGVTQTPRYLIKTRGQQVTLSCSPISGHRSVSWYQQTPGQGLQFLFEYFSETQRNKGNFPGRFSGRQFSNSRSEMNVSTLELGDSALYLCASSLEGQGAYGYTFGSGTRLTVV.

This clonotype was seen a handful of times. This chain links TRBV15 with TRBJ2-1, with TRBD2 matching 12 bases. The germline CDR1 and CDR2 sequences are LNHNV and YYDKDF (reference sequence). The J segment lost 6 bases and the V segment lost 0 bases, leaving 3 bases of the junction unmatched. The CDR3 length is 16 residues. CDR3 sequence (DNA): TGTGCCACCAGCAGAGATACTAGCGGGGGGACCAATGAGCAGTTCTTC. This gives the protein CATSRDTSGGTNEQFF.

This clonotype was detected only a few times. This CDR3 is CASSLGPGSRTDTQYF. The CDR3 bases are TGCGCCAGCAGCTTGGGGCCAGGCTCCCGCACAGATACGCAGTATTTT. The chain couples TRBV5-1 to TRBJ2-3; D is uncertain. CDR3 length: 16 residues. CDR1 is SGHRS, CDR2 YFSETQ, per germline. V dropped 0 bases and J dropped 1 base, with 12 bases sitting between them.

The chain has TRBV7-6 and TRBJ2-7; D may be TRBD2 (7 bases). The V and J ends lost 1 base and 2 bases respectively, with 15 bases between them. CDR3 size: 16 residues. The germline V gene encodes CDR1 SGHVS and CDR2 FNYEAQ. The CDR3 is CASSLETGGLTYEQYF. DNA for the CDR3: TGTGCCAGCAGCTTAGAAACCGGGGGGCTTACCTACGAGCAGTACTTC.

This sequence joins TRBV5-1 and TRBJ2-7; TRBD1 matches 9 bases. This CDR3 comprises 15 residues. CDR1 SGHRS and CDR2 YFSETQ come from the germline V gene. V shed 0 bases and J 2 bases; nucleotides not matched to a gene: 3. This CDR3 reads CASSLGWDRAYEQYF. CDR3 DNA: TGCGCCAGCAGCTTGGGGTGGGACAGGGCCTACGAGCAGTACTTC.

The chain uses TRBV5-6 and TRBJ1-1; no definite D call. The germline V gene encodes CDR1 SGHDT and CDR2 YYEEEE. The CDR3 runs to 14 residues. The ends were cut back, 1 base at V and 4 bases at J, with 11 bases in the middle. The CDR3: CASSLSDVSTEAFF. The CDR3 DNA reads as TGTGCCAGCAGCTTGTCCGATGTCAGCACTGAAGCTTTCTTT.

This clonotype was seen more than once but under ten times. V and J are TRBV20-1 and TRBJ1-4; 7 bases fit TRBD1. The CDR3 consists of 15 residues. Trimming cost V 0 bases and J 4 bases; bases outside gene matches: 5. The germline V gene has CDR1 DFQATT and CDR2 SNEGSKA (reference sequence). The DNA of the CDR3 is TGCAGTGCTAGAGATAAGGGGGCCGATAATGAAAAACTGTTTTTT. Its translation: CSARDKGADNEKLFF.

This clonotype came up a few times. CDR3 protein: CASRLSTITETQYF. The CDR3 DNA reads as TGTGCCAGCAGACTTAGTACGATCACAGAGACCCAGTACTTC. V usage is TRBV6-5 and J usage is TRBJ2-5; no clear D gene. CDR3 size: 14 residues. Germline V gene sequence: CDR1 MNHEY, CDR2 SVGAGI. Trimming cost V 6 bases and J 4 bases, with 15 bases left between them.

This clonotype appeared a few times. The rearrangement joins TRBV2 to TRBJ2-3, with D uncertain. The ends were cut back, 3 bases at V and 0 bases at J, with 7 bases in the middle. Germline-derived CDR1 and CDR2 are SNHLY and FYNNEI. This CDR3 has 14 amino acids. The CDR3 protein is CASSEAPSTDTQYF. As DNA, the CDR3 is TGTGCCAGCAGTGAGGCCCCTAGCACAGATACGCAGTATTTT.